This TCR beta chain was sequenced during a study of CD8+ T cells in alopecia areata. Study-level points and caveats: Many expanded lesional clones remained in scalp and blood on tofacitinib.

TCR sequencing used cDNA made by reverse transcription of extracted RNA. Sequencing was performed with immunoSEQ multiplex PCR; in TCRdb, only in-frame clones are kept and a portion is missing. The sample comprises around 200,000 clones, about 55% of which are singletons, and about 10% rests with the top ten. The treatment: oral pan-JAK inhibitor, 5-10 mg twice daily. This CDR3 has 13 residues. Trimming removed 2 bases at V and 2 bases at J, with 6 bases between. The germline gives CDR1 LNHDA, CDR2 SQIVND (reference sequence). This clone was seen a few times. What it recognizes is unknown. The sequencing here drew on CD8+ T cells sorted from blood, taken at week 24, from a patient treated with tofacitinib. The chain is built from TRBV19 and TRBJ2-5; D remains ambiguous. This TCR was recovered from a human donor with alopecia areata. CDR3: CASSIRGQETQYF. The CDR3 DNA follows: TGTGCCAGTAGTATACGTGGACAAGAGACCCAGTACTTC.